A single sample is the source of the 32 T cell receptor beta chains below, sequenced in a study of blood T cell repertoires in COVID-19 (TCRdb year 2020). Receptor amplification or capture employed the immunoSEQ multiplex PCR assay. In its TCRdb copy, this immuneACCESS table keeps in-frame sequences only and misses some clones. Where compared with another copy, unresolved V genes explain less than half of these, and the others have no known cause. Here the sample has under 200,000 clones; roughly 80% occur a single time. The top ten constitute about 7.2% of the sample. Sequenced: PBMCs or T cells enriched from blood (not recorded which). The receptor set was obtained from a man in his fifties or sixties who had recovered from COVID-19.

The rearrangement joins TRBV19 to TRBJ2-1, with 8 bases identical to TRBD1. CDR1 LNHDA and CDR2 SQIVND come from the germline V gene (reference sequence). This CDR3 has 14 residues. V dropped 6 bases and J dropped 9; count of bases not matched to a gene: 10. The chain's CDR3 is CASSPGQVSGEQFF. The CDR3 DNA sequence: TGTGCCAGTAGCCCGGGACAGGTCTCCGGTGAGCAGTTCTTC.

V and J are TRBV5-6 and TRBJ1-4, with D tentatively TRBD1 (5 bases). The V gene's germline CDR1 is SGHDT and CDR2 YYEEEE. Between the trimmed V and J ends, which lost 4 bases and 3 bases, there was a span of 13 bases. The CDR3 covers 15 residues. CDR3 protein: CASSPAGRPNEKLFF. CDR3 DNA sequence: TGTGCCAGCAGCCCCGCGGGACGTCCTAATGAAAAACTGTTTTTT.

The sample holds many counts of this clone. This rearrangement joins TRBV6-5 to TRBJ2-3; the D gene is possibly TRBD2 (5 bases). Germline CDR1 reads MNHEY; CDR2 reads SVGAGI. The CDR3 is made up of 15 amino acids. Trimming shortened V by 7 bases and J by 0 bases, and 14 bases separated the two germline ends. The CDR3 DNA follows: TGTGCCAGCAAAGGAAGAACGGGGAGCACAGATACGCAGTATTTT. It codes for CASKGRTGSTDTQYF.

V usage is TRBV6-5 and J usage is TRBJ1-2; 9 bases are shared with TRBD1. Germline CDR1 and CDR2: MNHEY and SVGAGI. J gave up 5 bases and V 7 bases, and 8 bases lay outside the gene matches. The CDR3 spans 14 residues. The CDR3 DNA is TGTGCCAGCAATACAGGGGGCGCATGGTATGGCTACACCTTC. The encoded protein is CASNTGGAWYGYTF.

The chain has TRBV6-5 and TRBJ2-7, with 10 positions matching TRBD2. Germline V gives CDR1 MNHEY, CDR2 SVGAGI. The CDR3 has 13 residues. V was pared by 6 bases and J by 4 bases, with 3 bases of the junction left unmatched. The CDR3: CASRVAGGYEQYF. The CDR3 DNA reads TGTGCCAGCAGAGTAGCGGGGGGATACGAGCAGTACTTC.

This rearrangement joins TRBV12-3 or TRBV12-4 to TRBJ2-1; D is ambiguous. V was shortened by 6 bases and J by 10 bases, with 16 bases between the two germline ends. This CDR3 is 13 amino acids long. This chain's CDR3 is CASRTPGADEQFF. The CDR3 coding sequence is TGTGCCAGCAGAACACCTGGAGCAGACGAGCAGTTCTTC.

This clone was counted once. V and J are TRBV14 and TRBJ1-6, with a tentative D call TRBD1 (6 bases). Germline V gene sequence: CDR1 SGHDN, CDR2 FVKESK. CDR3 length equals 15 residues. Trimming took off 0 bases at V and 9 bases at J, with 12 bases between the two ends. The CDR3 region has the DNA TGTGCCAGCAGCCAAGATAGGGGGGGGCGTTCACCCCTCCACTTT. Translation: CASSQDRGGRSPLHF. Full variable domain (outside the CDR3, taken from reference TRBV14 and TRBJ1-6): EAGVTQFPSHSVIEKGQTVTLRCDPISGHDNLYWYRRVMGKEIKFLLHFVKESKQDESGMPNNRFLAERTGGTYSTLKVQPAELEDSGVYFCASSQDRGGRSPLHFGNGTRLTVT.

This chain links TRBV7-8 with TRBJ1-5; D is uncertain. Trimming left V 2 bases short and J 5 bases short, with 7 bases between. Germline V gene data show CDR1 as SGHVS and CDR2 as FQNEAQ. CDR3 length: 13 residues. The CDR3 is CASSLSSDQPQHF. The CDR3, as DNA: TGTGCCAGCAGCTTATCGAGTGATCAGCCCCAGCATTTT.

This chain joins TRBV14 and TRBJ2-1, with TRBD2 identical over 7 bases. Germline V gives CDR1 SGHDN, CDR2 FVKESK. This CDR3 contains 15 residues. The ends lost 0 bases at V and 6 bases at J; junction bases unmatched: 5. As DNA, the CDR3 is TGTGCCAGCAGCCAAGATATGGGGACTATCAATGAGCAGTTCTTC. Translating gives CASSQDMGTINEQFF.

The V gene is TRBV19, the J gene TRBJ1-5, with D possibly TRBD1 on 5 matching bases. The CDR3 totals 16 residues. Germline CDR1 reads LNHDA; CDR2 reads SQIVND (reference sequence). V was shortened by 6 bases and J by 0 bases, with 15 bases between the two germline ends. CDR3 amino acids: CASRRDSFYSNQPQHF. CDR3 bases: TGTGCCAGTAGGCGCGACAGTTTCTATAGCAATCAGCCCCAGCATTTT.

The J gene is TRBJ2-7, the V gene TRBV2; a weak D match, TRBD1 (5 bases). Germline CDR1 and CDR2: SNHLY and FYNNEI. V dropped 8 bases and J dropped 4 bases, with 9 bases sitting between them. The CDR3 contains 11 residues. DNA for the CDR3: TGTGCCAGCGGACGACAGTACGAGCAGTACTTC. It specifies CASGRQYEQYF.

This clone was observed a single time. V gene TRBV19 combines with J gene TRBJ1-2; tentatively, D is TRBD1 (5 bases). Germline V gene data show CDR1 as LNHDA and CDR2 as SQIVND (reference sequence). The CDR3 runs to 15 residues. The V end lost 3 bases, the J end lost 0 bases, and 11 bases lay between the germline ends. Written as DNA, the CDR3 is TGTGCCAGTAGTATCCAGGGCCCCACTAACTATGGCTACACCTTC. It is translated as CASSIQGPTNYGYTF.

The J gene is TRBJ2-1, the V gene TRBV24-1, with 14 bases matching TRBD2. This CDR3 has 17 amino acids. J gave up 7 bases and V 2 bases, and 6 bases lay outside the gene matches. The germline gives CDR1 KGHDR, CDR2 SFDVKD. The CDR3 is CATSDSRTSGGSNEQFF. The CDR3 nucleotides read TGTGCCACCAGTGATTCCCGGACTAGCGGGGGGAGTAATGAGCAGTTCTTC.

Only a few counts were recorded for this clone. The rearrangement joins TRBV9 to TRBJ1-6; D gene unclear. The V gene lost 2 bases and the J gene lost 5 bases, with 8 bases spanning the gap. The CDR3 contains 14 residues. The germline V gene has CDR1 SGDLS and CDR2 YYNGEE. CDR3 coding DNA: TGTGCCAGCAGCGTTTACACAGATAATTCACCCCTCCACTTT. Protein product: CASSVYTDNSPLHF.

This clone was seen only once. The J gene is TRBJ1-2, the V gene TRBV3-1 (or the pseudogene TRBV3-2); D is undetermined. The V and J ends lost 4 bases and 4 bases respectively, with 10 bases between them. Per the germline V gene, CDR1 is LGHDT and CDR2 is YNNKEL (reference sequence). The CDR3 spans 13 residues. CDR3 sequence (DNA): TGTGCCAGCAGCCCAAGGAGCTTCTATGGCTACACCTTC. This sequence encodes CASSPRSFYGYTF.

This chain uses TRBV5-6 with TRBJ1-5; D remains ambiguous. Germline loops: CDR1 SGHDT, CDR2 YYEEEE. V was cut by 1 base and J by 6 bases, with 11 bases left in between. This CDR3 is 14 amino acids long. CDR3 coding DNA: TGTGCCAGCAGCTTGAAGCAGGTTGGTCAGCCCCAGCATTTT. It translates to CASSLKQVGQPQHF.

V and J are TRBV4-1 and TRBJ1-2, with D hard to call. There are 16 residues in the CDR3. V lost 0 bases to trimming and J lost 7 bases, with 18 bases between them. CDR1 is MGHRA and CDR2 is YSYEKL in the germline V gene. The CDR3 nucleotides read TGCGCCAGCAGCCAAGATCAGGAAAGCCTCACGGCTGGCTACACCTTC. Translation gives CASSQDQESLTAGYTF.

The sample holds one count of this clone. The chain uses TRBV7-2 and TRBJ1-2, with D unclear. This CDR3 has 15 residues. Germline V gene lookup returns CDR1 SGHTA and CDR2 FQGNSA. V was cut by 1 base and J by 7 bases, with 16 bases left in between. CDR3 amino acids: CASSLDGSGARGYTF. CDR3 nucleotide sequence: TGTGCCAGCAGCTTAGATGGTTCGGGAGCCCGTGGCTACACCTTC.

In nucleotides, the CDR3 is TGTGCCAGCAGTTATACGCCGGTGGCAGGGCCTAACTATGGCTACACCTTC. This gives the protein CASSYTPVAGPNYGYTF. The rearrangement uses TRBV2 and TRBJ1-2; weak D call: TRBD1 (5 bases). V was cut by 5 bases and J by 0 bases, with 19 bases left in between. Germline CDR1 reads SNHLY; CDR2 reads FYNNEI. The CDR3 covers 17 residues.

The V and J genes are TRBV2 and TRBJ2-3; the match to TRBD2 covers 8 bases. The germline V gene has CDR1 SNHLY and CDR2 FYNNEI. The CDR3 is 17 residues long. Trimming cost V 9 bases and J 1 base; bases outside gene matches: 15. DNA for the CDR3: TGTGCCAGTCGACCGGGGGGGCACGTCTGGGGCACAGATACGCAGTATTTT. It is translated as CASRPGGHVWGTDTQYF.

The V and J genes are TRBV6-1 and TRBJ1-5; 7 bases agree with TRBD1. Germline V lookup: CDR1 MNHNS, CDR2 SASEGT. This CDR3 is built from 16 residues. V gave up 2 bases and J gave up 0 bases; unmatched junction bases: 4. CDR3 sequence reads: CASSERTGNSNQPQHF. CDR3 nucleotide sequence: TGTGCCAGCAGTGAACGGACAGGTAATAGCAATCAGCCCCAGCATTTT.

This chain uses TRBV29-1 with TRBJ1-2; possibly TRBD1 for D (5 bases). Trimming stripped 5 bases from V and 6 bases from J, with 16 bases between. This CDR3 contains 13 residues. CDR1 is SQVTM, CDR2 ANQGSEA, per germline. The CDR3 loop is CSVTSSGYNGYTF. CDR3 nucleotides: TGCAGCGTTACATCCTCAGGGTATAATGGCTACACCTTC.

V and J are TRBV5-8 and TRBJ2-6; tentative D call: TRBD2 (7 bases). Germline V lookup: CDR1 SGHTS, CDR2 YDEGEE. The CDR3 loop spans 17 amino acids. Between the trimmed V and J ends, which lost 1 base and 4 bases, there was a span of 15 bases. CDR3 bases: TGTGCCAGCAGCTTGTATGGGAGGGGGAGAGGGGCCAACGTCCTGACTTTC. Translated: CASSLYGRGRGANVLTF. Together with reference TRBV5-8 and TRBJ2-6, the CDR3 gives the full variable domain: EAGVTQSPTHLIKTRGQQATLRCSPISGHTSVYWYQQALGLGLQFLLWYDEGEERNRGNFPPRFSGRQFPNYSSELNVNALELEDSALYLCASSLYGRGRGANVLTFGAGSRLTVL.

The rearrangement uses TRBV10-3 and TRBJ2-1, with 9 bases aligning to TRBD1. In germline, CDR1 is ENHRY, CDR2 SYGVKD. V lost 5 bases and J lost 6; bases outside the gene matches: 8. The CDR3 length is 15 residues. The CDR3 loop reads CAISMGQGIFNEQFF. CDR3 DNA sequence: TGTGCCATCAGTATGGGACAGGGCATATTCAATGAGCAGTTCTTC.

This chain joins TRBV9 and TRBJ2-2, with D maybe TRBD2 (5 bases). CDR3 length equals 16 residues. From germline, CDR1 is SGDLS and CDR2 YYNGEE. V gave up 0 bases and J gave up 0 bases, with 9 bases separating them. CDR3 residues: CASSVDPGTNTGELFF. CDR3 nucleotides: TGTGCCAGCAGCGTAGACCCCGGGACGAACACCGGGGAGCTGTTTTTT.

The chain recombines TRBV7-8 with TRBJ1-2; D not certain. In germline, CDR1 is SGHVS, CDR2 FQNEAQ. CDR3 size: 15 residues. V was pared by 1 base and J by 2 bases, with 11 bases between. The CDR3 DNA follows: TGTGCCAGCAGCTTAGGAGGGATGAACAACTATGGCTACACCTTC. It encodes CASSLGGMNNYGYTF.

J is TRBJ2-2 and V is TRBV9; 7 nucleotides line up with TRBD2. With V trimmed by 2 bases and J by 4 bases, 5 bases remained unmatched. There are 15 residues in the CDR3. Germline V gene lookup returns CDR1 SGDLS and CDR2 YYNGEE. CDR3 in DNA: TGTGCCAGCAGCGTTGGGACTATACCCACCGGGGAGCTGTTTTTT. Its translation: CASSVGTIPTGELFF.

This clone was recorded many times. The chain combines TRBV5-4 with TRBJ2-1; 7 bases line up with TRBD2. CDR1 is SGHNT, CDR2 YYREEE, per germline (reference sequence). The CDR3 totals 16 residues. With V trimmed by 0 bases and J by 5 bases, 8 bases remained unmatched. The CDR3 is CASSLGDYGLHNEQFF. CDR3 coding DNA: TGTGCCAGCAGCTTGGGGGACTACGGTCTACACAATGAGCAGTTCTTC.

The rearrangement uses TRBV12-3 or TRBV12-4 and TRBJ1-5; D may be TRBD1 (6 bases). This CDR3 spans 13 amino acids. Trimming took off 2 bases at V and 7 bases at J, with 9 bases between the two ends. CDR3 sequence reads: CASSLSGGQPQHF. The CDR3 region has the DNA TGTGCCAGCAGTTTATCGGGGGGCCAGCCCCAGCATTTT.

The J gene is TRBJ1-5, the V gene TRBV7-8; 8 bases map to TRBD1. The CDR3 sequence is 17 residues long. Germline V gene sequence: CDR1 SGHVS, CDR2 FQNEAQ. J lost 0 bases, V lost 1 base, and 5 bases had no gene match. CDR3 coding DNA: TGTGCCAGCAGCTTAGAAGGGACAGGACTTAGCAATCAGCCCCAGCATTTT. It yields the protein CASSLEGTGLSNQPQHF.

Comments on this clone: This CDR3 is also generated by other DNA sequences in the sample. This rearrangement joins TRBV18 to TRBJ2-7; 9 positions match TRBD1. CDR3 length: 14 residues. Germline V gene sequence: CDR1 KGHSH, CDR2 LQKENI. J lost 1 base, V lost 6 bases, and 4 bases had no gene match. CDR3 sequence: CASSPGTGSYEQYF. Written as DNA, the CDR3 is TGTGCCAGCTCGCCCGGGACAGGGTCCTACGAGCAGTACTTC.

This chain connects TRBV12-5 to TRBJ1-5; TRBD1 aligns across 7 bases. Per the germline V gene, CDR1 is LGHNT and CDR2 is FRNRAP. Losses at the gene ends were 1 base for V and 0 bases for J; bases not matched to a gene: 15. CDR3 length: 20 residues. CDR3 sequence reads: CASGLGSGTEALYSNQPQHF. In nucleotides, the CDR3 is TGTGCTAGTGGTTTGGGATCCGGGACAGAAGCCCTTTATAGCAATCAGCCCCAGCATTTT.